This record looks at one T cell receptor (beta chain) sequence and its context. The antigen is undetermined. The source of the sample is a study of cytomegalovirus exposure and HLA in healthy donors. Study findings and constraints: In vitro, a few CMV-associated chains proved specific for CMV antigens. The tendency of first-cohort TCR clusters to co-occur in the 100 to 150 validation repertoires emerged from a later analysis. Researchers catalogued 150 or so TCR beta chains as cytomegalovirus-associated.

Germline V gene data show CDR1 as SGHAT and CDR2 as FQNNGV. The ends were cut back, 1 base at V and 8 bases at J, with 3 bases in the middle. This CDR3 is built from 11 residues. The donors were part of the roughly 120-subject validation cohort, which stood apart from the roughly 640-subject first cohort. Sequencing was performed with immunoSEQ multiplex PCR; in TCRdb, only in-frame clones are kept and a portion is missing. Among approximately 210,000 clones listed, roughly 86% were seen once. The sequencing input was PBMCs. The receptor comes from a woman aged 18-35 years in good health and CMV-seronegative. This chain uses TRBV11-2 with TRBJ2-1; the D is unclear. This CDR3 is CASSLVYEQFF. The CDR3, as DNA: TGTGCCAGCAGCTTAGTATATGAGCAGTTCTTC.